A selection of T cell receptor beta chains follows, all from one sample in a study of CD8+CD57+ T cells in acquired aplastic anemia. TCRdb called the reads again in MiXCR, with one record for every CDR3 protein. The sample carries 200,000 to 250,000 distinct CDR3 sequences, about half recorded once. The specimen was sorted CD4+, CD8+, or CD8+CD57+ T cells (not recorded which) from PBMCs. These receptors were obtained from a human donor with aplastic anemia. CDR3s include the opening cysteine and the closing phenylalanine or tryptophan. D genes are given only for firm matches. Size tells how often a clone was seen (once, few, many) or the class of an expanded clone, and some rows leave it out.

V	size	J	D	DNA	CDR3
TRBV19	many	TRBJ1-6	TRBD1	TGTGCCAGTACCGACAGGGGACAATTAAATAATTCACCCCTCCACTTT	CASTDRGQLNNSPLHF
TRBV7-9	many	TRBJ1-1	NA	TGTGCCAGCAACAAATGGAACATTGAAGCTTTCTTT	CASNKWNIEAFF
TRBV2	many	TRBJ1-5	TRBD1	TGTGCCAGCACTACAGGGGGCCATCAGCCCCAGCATTTT	CASTTGGHQPQHF
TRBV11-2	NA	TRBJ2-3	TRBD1	TGTGCCAGCAGCTTCGGGACAGAAGCTAGCACAGATACGCAGTATTTT	CASSFGTEASTDTQYF
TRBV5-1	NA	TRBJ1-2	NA	TGCGCCAGCAGCTTGTTTTCAGGGCGCGGCTACACCTTC	CASSLFSGRGYTF
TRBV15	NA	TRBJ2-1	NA	TGTGCCACCAGCAGAGGGCCGGTTGACAATGAGCAGTTCTTC	CATSRGPVDNEQFF
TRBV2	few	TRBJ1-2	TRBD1	TGTGCCTCCTTTGGGACAGAGCATGGCTACACCTTC	CASFGTEHGYTF
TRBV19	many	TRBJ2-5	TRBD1	TGTGCCAGTAGCCGCGGACAGGGACAGGAGACCCAGTACTTC	CASSRGQGQETQYF
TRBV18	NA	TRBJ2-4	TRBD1	TGTGCCAGCTCGCCCGACAGGGATGACATTCAGTACTTC	CASSPDRDDIQYF
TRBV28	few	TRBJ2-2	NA	TGTGCCAGCAGCATGGGCGGGACTGCCAACACCGGGGAGCTGTTTTTT	CASSMGGTANTGELFF
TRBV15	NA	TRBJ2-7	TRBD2	TGTGCCACCAGCCGGGGGAGGGGAGGTCGGTCCTACGAGCAGTACTTC	CATSRGRGGRSYEQYF
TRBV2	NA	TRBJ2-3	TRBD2	TGTGCCAGCAGTCGGACTAGCGGGGGGTTAGATACGCAGTATTTT	CASSRTSGGLDTQYF
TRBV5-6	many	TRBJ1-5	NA	TGTGCCAGCAGCGGCGGACGGGAGCAGCCCCAGCATTTT	CASSGGREQPQHF